Shown below are 27 T cell receptor beta chains from a single sample sequenced in a study of blood T cell repertoires in COVID-19. Produced via immunoSEQ multiplex PCR; TCRdb's table is partial and in-frame only. The sample records around 290,000 clones, about 89% being singletons. Material: PBMCs or T cells enriched from blood (not recorded which). The receptors were gathered from a woman aged 40 to 50 who had recovered from COVID-19.

CDR3 sequence reads: CASSRGDRDSPLHF. CDR3 in DNA: TGTGCCAGTAGTAGGGGGGACCGAGATTCACCCCTCCACTTT. V is TRBV19 and J is TRBJ1-6; perhaps TRBD1 as D (5 bases). The CDR3 sequence is 14 residues long. Per the germline V gene, CDR1 is LNHDA and CDR2 is SQIVND (reference sequence). V was cut by 4 bases and J by 8 bases, with 12 bases left in between.

The V and J genes are TRBV19 and TRBJ1-2; D might be TRBD1 (6 bases). Germline V gives CDR1 LNHDA, CDR2 SQIVND (reference sequence). This CDR3 contains 15 residues. The V gene lost 1 base and the J gene lost 5 bases, with 14 bases spanning the gap. CDR3 residues: CASSIVRGAEYGYTF. The CDR3 bases are TGTGCCAGTAGTATAGTTCGGGGGGCAGAATATGGCTACACCTTC.

The J gene is TRBJ2-6, the V gene TRBV28; the match to TRBD1 covers 10 bases. This CDR3 contains 18 residues. V lost 4 bases and J lost 0; bases outside the gene matches: 6. Germline V gene lookup returns CDR1 MDHEN and CDR2 SYDVKM. CDR3 sequence (DNA): TGTGCCAGCAGTTCGGGACAGGGGCCGAGCTCTGGGGCCAACGTCCTGACTTTC. It encodes CASSSGQGPSSGANVLTF.

V and J are TRBV2 and TRBJ1-2, with 7 bases matching TRBD1. V trimming: 6 bases; J trimming: 1 base; junction bases outside the gene matches: 11. The CDR3 length is 16 residues. Germline lookup yields CDR1 SNHLY and CDR2 FYNNEI. The CDR3 DNA reads TGTGCCAGCAGCGAACAGACAGGGTACCGTAACTATGGCTACACCTTC. Protein product: CASSEQTGYRNYGYTF.

V is TRBV7-2 and J is TRBJ2-7, with D tentatively TRBD2 (5 bases). The length of the CDR3 is 13 residues. The V gene's germline CDR1 is SGHTA and CDR2 FQGNSA. Trimming pared 3 bases from V and 5 bases from J, leaving 11 bases between. Here the CDR3 reads CASSFQEVNEQYF. The CDR3, as DNA: TGTGCCAGCAGCTTCCAGGAGGTCAACGAGCAGTACTTC.

The genes are TRBV6-2 or TRBV6-3 and TRBJ2-2; D gene uncertain. CDR1 MNHEY and CDR2 SVGEGT come from the germline V gene. This CDR3 is 14 amino acids long. The V gene lost 7 bases and the J gene lost 6 bases, with 15 bases spanning the gap. The CDR3 is CASTPQAISGELFF. For the CDR3, the DNA is TGTGCCAGCACCCCCCAGGCGATATCCGGGGAGCTGTTTTTT.

A note on this clone: This sample also contains other DNA sequences that code for the same CDR3. The rearrangement joins TRBV30 to TRBJ1-5; D might be TRBD1 (5 bases). Germline assignment: CDR1 GTSNPN and CDR2 SVGIG (reference sequence). Trimming removed 2 bases at V and 6 bases at J, with 11 bases between. The CDR3 extends over 13 amino acids. CDR3 sequence (DNA): TGTGCCTGGAGTAGGGGTCTGGGTCAGCCCCAGCATTTT. It yields the protein CAWSRGLGQPQHF. Full variable domain (remainder filled in from reference TRBV30 and TRBJ1-5): SQTIHQWPATLVQPVGSPLSLECTVEGTSNPNLYWYRQAAGRGLQLLFYSVGIGQISSEVPQNLSASRPQDRQFILSSKKLLLSDSGFYLCAWSRGLGQPQHFGDGTRLSIL.

V gene TRBV5-1 combines with J gene TRBJ2-5, with 11 bases that match TRBD2. With 4 bases clipped from V and 7 bases from J, the junction kept 12 bases outside the gene matches. The CDR3 length is 16 residues. CDR1 is SGHRS and CDR2 is YFSETQ in the germline V gene. The CDR3 coding sequence is TGCGCCAGCAGCCTTCCTAGCGGGAGGATGAGTGGGACCCAGTACTTC. Its translation: CASSLPSGRMSGTQYF.

The chain uses TRBV5-1 and TRBJ1-2; TRBD1 agrees at 7 bases. V dropped 2 bases and J dropped 7; count of bases not matched to a gene: 8. This CDR3 comprises 14 residues. Germline values: CDR1 SGHRS, CDR2 YFSETQ. DNA for the CDR3: TGCGCCAGCAGCTTAAATCACGGGACAGCTGGCTACACCTTC. This sequence encodes CASSLNHGTAGYTF.

This clone was recorded only once. The rearrangement uses TRBV5-6 and TRBJ1-1; tentative D call: TRBD1 (6 bases). This CDR3 comprises 14 residues. Between the trimmed V and J ends, which lost 2 bases and 8 bases, there was a span of 16 bases. Germline CDR1 is SGHDT and CDR2 is YYEEEE. CDR3 residues: CASSLRVRQAEAFF. CDR3 nucleotides: TGTGCCAGCAGCTTAAGGGTGAGACAGGCGGAAGCTTTCTTT. The whole variable domain, filled in from reference TRBV5-6 and TRBJ1-1, reads DAGVTQSPTHLIKTRGQQVTLRCSPKSGHDTVSWYQQALGQGPQFIFQYYEEEERQRGNFPDRFSGHQFPNYSSELNVNALLLGDSALYLCASSLRVRQAEAFFGQGTRLTVV.

V and J are TRBV5-1 and TRBJ1-1; TRBD1 is a possible D gene (5 bases). The V end lost 4 bases, the J end lost 3 bases, and 16 bases lay between the germline ends. Germline V gene data show CDR1 as SGHRS and CDR2 as YFSETQ. This CDR3 contains 15 residues. This chain's CDR3 is CASSQNYPGDTEAFF. DNA for the CDR3: TGCGCCAGCAGCCAAAACTACCCGGGGGACACTGAAGCTTTCTTT. The full variable domain, completed using reference TRBV5-1 and TRBJ1-1, is KAGVTQTPRYLIKTRGQQVTLSCSPISGHRSVSWYQQTPGQGLQFLFEYFSETQRNKGNFPGRFSGRQFSNSRSEMNVSTLELGDSALYLCASSQNYPGDTEAFFGQGTRLTVV.

The chain has TRBV27 and TRBJ1-1; TRBD1 agrees at 9 bases. CDR1 and CDR2 (germline): MNHEY, SMNVEV (reference sequence). The CDR3 is 16 amino acids. V lost 5 bases to trimming and J lost 2 bases; unmatched junction nucleotides: 9. DNA of the CDR3: TGTGCCAGCAGTCTCGGGACAGGGAATAGAAACACTGAAGCTTTCTTT. Translation gives CASSLGTGNRNTEAFF.

This clone was found once. The chain carries TRBV5-1 and TRBJ1-5, with 9 bases matching TRBD1. Trimming removed 4 bases from V and 5 bases from J; junction bases left unmatched: 7. The CDR3 extends over 15 amino acids. Germline V CDR1 and CDR2: SGHRS, YFSETQ. The CDR3 region is CASSRTGGEDQPQHF. The CDR3 nucleotides read TGCGCCAGCAGCCGAACAGGGGGCGAGGATCAGCCCCAGCATTTT.

J is TRBJ1-6 and V is TRBV9; D is ambiguous. This CDR3 is 14 amino acids long. Germline CDR1 and CDR2: SGDLS and YYNGEE. Trimming pared 8 bases from V and 5 bases from J, leaving 14 bases between. DNA of the CDR3: TGTGCCAGTGGTGAGGGCTTTAATAATTCACCCCTCCACTTT. This sequence encodes CASGEGFNNSPLHF.

The rearrangement links TRBV3-1 (or the pseudogene TRBV3-2) to TRBJ1-3; TRBD1 matches 7 bases. CDR3 length: 15 residues. V lost 4 bases, J lost 0 bases, and 3 bases stayed unmatched. From germline, CDR1 is LGHDT and CDR2 YNNKEL (reference sequence). The CDR3 region is CASSRDRASGNTIYF. The CDR3, as DNA: TGTGCCAGCAGCCGCGACAGGGCCTCTGGAAACACCATATATTTT.

The chain is built from TRBV13 and TRBJ1-3; 8 positions agree with TRBD1. The junction had 8 bases not matched to a gene; V was cut back by 5 bases and J by 2 bases. The CDR3 is 16 residues long. Germline V gene sequence: CDR1 PRHDT, CDR2 FYEKMQ (reference sequence). The CDR3 coding sequence is TGTGCCAGCAGCCGCCCGACAGGGGCTACTGGAAACACCATATATTTT. Translation: CASSRPTGATGNTIYF.

The chain combines TRBV3-1 (or the pseudogene TRBV3-2) with TRBJ1-1; weak D call: TRBD1 (5 bases). V lost 1 base and J lost 8, with 8 bases in between. From germline, CDR1 is LGHDT and CDR2 YNNKEL (reference sequence). The CDR3 length is 12 residues. The CDR3 region has the DNA TGTGCCAGCAGCCAAGTTGACAGAGAAGCTTTCTTT. As protein: CASSQVDREAFF.

J is TRBJ2-3 and V is TRBV10-1; 7 bases map to TRBD2. The CDR3 is 14 amino acids. J was trimmed by 3 bases and V by 5 bases; bases with no gene match: 5. Germline CDR1 and CDR2: WNHNN and SYGVQD (reference sequence). The CDR3: CASSKTSQTDTQYF. The CDR3 coding sequence is TGCGCCAGCAGTAAGACTAGCCAGACAGATACGCAGTATTTT.

This clone has more than one count but fewer than ten. The CDR3 here is CASSQVSTRGGETQYF. CDR3 sequence (DNA): TGTGCCAGCAGCCAAGTATCGACTAGGGGAGGGGAGACCCAGTACTTC. V gene TRBV3-1 (or the pseudogene TRBV3-2) combines with J gene TRBJ2-5; TRBD2 agrees at 7 bases. Germline values: CDR1 LGHDT, CDR2 YNNKEL (reference sequence). This CDR3 has 16 residues. V lost 1 base, J lost 5 bases, and 10 bases stayed unmatched.

The V call is TRBV5-1, the J call TRBJ1-1; D not certain. Germline loops: CDR1 SGHRS, CDR2 YFSETQ. The CDR3 length is 14 residues. Trimming shortened V by 1 base and J by 3 bases, and 10 bases separated the two germline ends. The CDR3: CASSLYGLHTEAFF. The CDR3 DNA reads as TGCGCCAGCAGCTTGTACGGACTACACACTGAAGCTTTCTTT.

This rearrangement joins TRBV5-1 to TRBJ2-1; tentative D call: TRBD1 (5 bases). This CDR3 has 16 residues. Trimming took off 0 bases at V and 8 bases at J, with 18 bases between the two ends. Looked up from germline, CDR1 is SGHRS and CDR2 is YFSETQ. CDR3 in amino acids: CASSLAQGTILDEQFF. DNA for the CDR3: TGCGCCAGCAGCTTGGCCCAGGGTACCATACTCGATGAGCAGTTCTTC.

The rearrangement joins TRBV4-1 to TRBJ1-5, with 9 bases identical to TRBD1. This CDR3 comprises 15 residues. V was clipped by 3 bases and J by 3 bases; unmatched bases: 3. Germline values: CDR1 MGHRA, CDR2 YSYEKL. DNA of the CDR3: TGCGCCAGCAGCCAGGGACAGGGAATCAATCAGCCCCAGCATTTT. This sequence encodes CASSQGQGINQPQHF.

V usage is TRBV2 and J usage is TRBJ2-1; 7 bases are a match to TRBD2. Germline CDR1 reads SNHLY; CDR2 reads FYNNEI. This CDR3 has 14 amino acids. V lost 2 bases and J lost 9; bases outside the gene matches: 7. The chain's CDR3 is CASSENWGGGEQFF. The CDR3 DNA reads as TGTGCCAGCAGTGAAAATTGGGGGGGAGGTGAGCAGTTCTTC.

This chain links TRBV5-8 with TRBJ1-2; a weak D match, TRBD1 (6 bases). This CDR3 is built from 15 residues. Germline V gives CDR1 SGHTS, CDR2 YDEGEE. Trimming stripped 9 bases from V and 6 bases from J, with 24 bases between. This CDR3 reads CATQTKGGESHGYTF. For the CDR3, the DNA is TGTGCCACCCAAACCAAGGGGGGGGAAAGCCATGGCTACACCTTC.

V is TRBV12-3 or TRBV12-4 and J is TRBJ1-4, with no clear D. CDR3 length: 13 residues. V was cut by 4 bases and J by 5 bases, with 8 bases left in between. CDR3 protein: CASSSDWNEKLFF. The CDR3 nucleotides are TGTGCCAGCAGTTCGGACTGGAATGAAAAACTGTTTTTT.

This clone was seen a handful of times. Other nucleotide sequences in the sample specify the same CDR3. This rearrangement joins TRBV11-2 to TRBJ1-3; D not certain. Germline CDR1 reads SGHAT; CDR2 reads FQNNGV. The CDR3 consists of 14 residues. V lost 2 bases and J 4 bases, leaving 9 bases between the germline ends. The CDR3, as DNA: TGTGCCAGCAGCTTAACGGGGTCAGGAAACACCATATATTTT. Protein product: CASSLTGSGNTIYF.

The chain couples TRBV14 to TRBJ2-7, with D maybe TRBD2 (7 bases). CDR1 is SGHDN and CDR2 is FVKESK in the germline V gene. V was pared by 1 base and J by 4 bases, with 11 bases between. CDR3 length: 14 amino acids. CDR3 loop: CASSQGAGAYEQYF. In DNA form, the CDR3 reads TGTGCCAGCAGCCAAGGTGCGGGGGCGTACGAGCAGTACTTC. The full variable domain, with the rest looked up from reference TRBV14 and TRBJ2-7, is EAGVTQFPSHSVIEKGQTVTLRCDPISGHDNLYWYRRVMGKEIKFLLHFVKESKQDESGMPNNRFLAERTGGTYSTLKVQPAELEDSGVYFCASSQGAGAYEQYFGPGTRLTVT.